This T cell receptor (beta chain) was identified in a study of identical twins. The V and J ends lost 1 base and 4 bases, in that order; junction bases with no gene match: 3. Germline V gene data show CDR1 as SGHTA and CDR2 as FQGNSA. The CDR3 loop spans 14 amino acids. Carrying unique molecular identifiers, the cDNA also gained a universal primer site through template switching. TCRdb re-analysed the 5' RACE reads in MiXCR, keeping a single row per CDR3 protein. This repertoire shows 250,000 to 300,000 distinct CDR3 sequences, approximately 8.6% found once; its top ten account for approximately 3%. The data were also submitted as part of a second study, on yellow fever vaccine responses in identical twins. That publication notes: Each twin's T cell response to the vaccine was reported to look partly convergent and partly personalized.

This chain joins TRBV7-2 and TRBJ2-7; 8 bases match TRBD2. The specimen was CD8+ T cells sorted from blood. This receptor was identified in a young woman in good health. CDR3 bases: TGTGCCAGCAGCTTAGAAGCTAGCGGGTACGAGCAGTACTTC. This encodes CASSLEASGYEQYF.